What follows describes a single T cell receptor (beta chain). The data derive from a study of blood T cell repertoires in COVID-19. Per the study methods: Amplification of reference gene primers was used by the study to estimate nucleated cell counts. Assay: immunoSEQ multiplex PCR; the TCRdb copy retains only in-frame clones and omits some. V, J and clone size are taken as reported in that table, and D and trimming were inferred from the DNA itself. This table holds 85,000 to 130,000 clones, roughly four fifths found once. This clonotype was obtained from a man in his 60s with acute or convalescent COVID-19. The sequencing input was peripheral blood.

The CDR3 loop is CASTKGQMNTEAFF. As DNA, the CDR3 is TGTGCCAGTACTAAGGGACAGATGAACACTGAAGCTTTCTTT. The gene calls are TRBV19 and TRBJ1-1, with 7 bases lining up with TRBD1. Germline loops: CDR1 LNHDA, CDR2 SQIVND (reference sequence). Germline trimming cut 7 bases from V and 0 bases from J; bases unmatched to any gene: 5. This CDR3 contains 14 residues.